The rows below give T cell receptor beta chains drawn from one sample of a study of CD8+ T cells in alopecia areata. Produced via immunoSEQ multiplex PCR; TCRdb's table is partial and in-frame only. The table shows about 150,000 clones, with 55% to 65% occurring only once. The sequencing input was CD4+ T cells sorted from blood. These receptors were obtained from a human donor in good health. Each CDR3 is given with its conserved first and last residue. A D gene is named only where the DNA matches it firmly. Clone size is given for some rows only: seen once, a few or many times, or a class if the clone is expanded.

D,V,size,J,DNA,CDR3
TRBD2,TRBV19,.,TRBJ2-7,TGTGCCAGTAGTCCGGTTGCGGGGGGCTACGAGCAGTACTTC,CASSPVAGGYEQYF
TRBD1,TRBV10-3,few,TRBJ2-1,TGTGCCATCAGTGATGGTAGGGGGCGATCCTACAATGAGCAGTTCTTC,CAISDGRGRSYNEQFF
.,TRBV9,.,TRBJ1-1,TGTGCCAGCAGTAGGGACACTTACACTGAAGCTTTCTTT,CASSRDTYTEAFF
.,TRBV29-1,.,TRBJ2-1,TGCAGTGTTTTGGGTATTGAGCAGTTCTTC,CSVLGIEQFF
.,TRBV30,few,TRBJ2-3,TGTGCCTGGAGTGTAGGGCTACCTAGCACAGATACGCAGTATTTT,CAWSVGLPSTDTQYF
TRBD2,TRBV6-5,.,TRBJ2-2,TGTGCCAGCAGTTTGGGACTAGCGGGAGTCACCGGGGAGCTGTTTTTT,CASSLGLAGVTGELFF
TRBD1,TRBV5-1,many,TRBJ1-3,TGCGCCAGCAGACAAGGGACAGTCGGAAACACCATATATTTT,CASRQGTVGNTIYF
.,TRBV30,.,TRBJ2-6,TGTGCCTGGATCACGTCATGGGGGCTACTGGCTGGGGCCAACGTCCTGACTTTC,CAWITSWGLLAGANVLTF
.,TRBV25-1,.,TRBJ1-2,TGTGCCACTAAACCCCCGGGGGCTGATGGCTACACCTTC,CATKPPGADGYTF
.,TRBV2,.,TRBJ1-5,TGTGCCAGCAGTGAAGACGGGGATGTAAAGCCCCAGCATTTT,CASSEDGDVKPQHF
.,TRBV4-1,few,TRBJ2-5,TGCGCCAGCAGCCAGCGGGGGACCCAGTACTTC,CASSQRGTQYF
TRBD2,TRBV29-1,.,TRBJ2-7,TGCAGCGTTGGACTAGCGGGAGTACCCTACGAGCAGTACTTC,CSVGLAGVPYEQYF
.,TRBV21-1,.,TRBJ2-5,TGTGCCAGCACGTCCGACAGGGAAGAGACCCAGTACTTC,CASTSDREETQYF
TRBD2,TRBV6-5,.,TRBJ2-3,TGTGCCAGCAGCCTAGCGGGAGGGTATACGCAGTATTTT,CASSLAGGYTQYF
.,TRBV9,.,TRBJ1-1,TGTGCCAGCAGCGTAGGAGGGTCCACTGAAGCTTTCTTT,CASSVGGSTEAFF
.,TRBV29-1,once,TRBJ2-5,TGCAGCGTTGCTCAGGGGGGACAGACCCAGTACTTC,CSVAQGGQTQYF
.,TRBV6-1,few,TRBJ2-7,TGTGCCAGCGGTATGAACAGCCGCTACGAGCAGTACTTC,CASGMNSRYEQYF
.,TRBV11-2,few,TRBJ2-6,TGTGCCAGCAGCTCACAGGGAGCTGGGGCCAACGTCCTGACTTTC,CASSSQGAGANVLTF